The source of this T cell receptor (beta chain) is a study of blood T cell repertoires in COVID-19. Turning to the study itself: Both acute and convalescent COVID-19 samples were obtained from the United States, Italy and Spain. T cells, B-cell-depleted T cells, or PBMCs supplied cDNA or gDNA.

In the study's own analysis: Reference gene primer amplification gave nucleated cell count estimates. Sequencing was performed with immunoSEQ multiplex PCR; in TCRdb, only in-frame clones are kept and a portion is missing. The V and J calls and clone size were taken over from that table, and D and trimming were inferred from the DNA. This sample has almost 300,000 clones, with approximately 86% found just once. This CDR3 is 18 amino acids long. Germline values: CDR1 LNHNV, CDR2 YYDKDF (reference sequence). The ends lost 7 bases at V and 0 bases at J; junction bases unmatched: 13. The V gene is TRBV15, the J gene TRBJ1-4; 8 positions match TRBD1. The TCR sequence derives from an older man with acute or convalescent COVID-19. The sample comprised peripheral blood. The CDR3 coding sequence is TGTGCCACCACCCAGGGGGCAGGGGGCCTCGCAACTAATGAAAAACTGTTTTTT. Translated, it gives CATTQGAGGLATNEKLFF.